This TCR beta chain emerged from a study of response to subunit inactivated influenza vaccine. This clonotype was seen once. What it recognizes is unknown. Trimming took off 4 bases at V and 6 bases at J, with 12 bases between the two ends. This CDR3 region has 13 residues. Germline V lookup: CDR1 MNHEY, CDR2 SVGEGT. Regarding the study as a whole: Each seasonal influenza vaccination recruits few new T cells, the authors suggested.

TCRdb recomputed calls from the RT-PCR reads with MiXCR, one row per CDR3 protein. The data show fewer than 800,000 distinct CDR3 sequences, approximately 14% seen once. The chain uses TRBV6-2 or TRBV6-3 and TRBJ1-1, with unresolved D. This sequence was found in a man aged 50-60 years who received an inactivated influenza vaccine. The sequencing used PBMCs from blood, collected 11 to 12 days after vaccination. The CDR3 DNA is TGTGCCAGCAGTTGGAAACAGTTCGCTGAAGCTTTCTTT. Its translation is CASSWKQFAEAFF.